This T cell receptor beta chain is from a study of CD8 T cells in ankylosing spondylitis. Study-wide results and limits: Characteristic, it appeared, of ankylosing spondylitis blood was a TCR beta motif of roughly 8 highly homologous variants.

Concerning this clonotype itself: The antigen remains undetermined.

The CDR3 totals 15 residues. CDR1 is DFQATT and CDR2 is SNEGSKA in the germline V gene (reference sequence). V lost 2 bases and J lost 3, with 16 bases in between. One entry per CDR3 protein, called by TCRdb with MiXCR from the 5' RACE reads. This sample has 200,000 to 300,000 distinct CDR3 sequences; about 24% occur once, and the top ten carry around 0.64%. This TCR was recovered from a male donor with ankylosing spondylitis or in good health (not recorded which). The chain couples TRBV20-1 to TRBJ1-1; the D gene is possibly TRBD1 (5 bases). Sequencing input: blood, either unsorted or a sorted T cell fraction (not recorded which). CDR3 sequence reads: CSARRGPEGYTEAFF. The CDR3 DNA reads as TGCAGTGCTAGAAGGGGCCCAGAAGGGTACACTGAAGCTTTCTTT.